One T cell receptor beta chain is described in this entry. Its target is unknown. The sample comes from a study of cytomegalovirus exposure and HLA in healthy donors. Study-level results: Cytomegalovirus association was listed for 164 TCR beta chains. Based on reports, TCR beta sequences accurately predicted HLA-A and HLA-B alleles for most subjects.

Researchers ran the PCR with 60 Vbeta and 13 Jbeta primers. Method: immunoSEQ multiplex PCR; TCRdb's copy keeps in-frame clones and lacks some. This table has 150,000 to 170,000 clones, around 80% appearing once. From germline, CDR1 is GTSNPN and CDR2 SVGIG (reference sequence). V was pared by 2 bases and J by 13 bases, with 15 bases of the junction left unmatched. The CDR3 extends over 14 amino acids. The clonotype was recovered from a middle-aged woman in good health and CMV-seronegative. The chain is built from TRBV30 and TRBJ2-7, with 9 nucleotides matching TRBD2. The sample comprised PBMCs. In DNA, the CDR3 is TGTGCCTGGAGTCCCCTTGCGACTAGCGGCCTTCAATACTTC. It is translated as CAWSPLATSGLQYF.